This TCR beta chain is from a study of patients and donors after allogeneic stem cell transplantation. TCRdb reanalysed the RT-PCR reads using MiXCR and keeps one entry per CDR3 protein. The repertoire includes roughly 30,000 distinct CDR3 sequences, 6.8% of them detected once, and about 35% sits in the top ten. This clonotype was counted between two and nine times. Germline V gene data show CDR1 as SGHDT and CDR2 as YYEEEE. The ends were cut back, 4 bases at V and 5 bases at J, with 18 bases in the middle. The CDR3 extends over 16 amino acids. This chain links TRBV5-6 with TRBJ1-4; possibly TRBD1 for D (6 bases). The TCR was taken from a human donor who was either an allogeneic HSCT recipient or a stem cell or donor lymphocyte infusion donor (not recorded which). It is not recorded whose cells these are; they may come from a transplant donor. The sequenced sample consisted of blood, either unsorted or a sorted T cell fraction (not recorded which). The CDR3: CASSQKGTSLNEKLFF. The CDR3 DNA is TGTGCCAGCAGCCAAAAAGGGACATCCCTAAATGAAAAACTGTTTTTT.